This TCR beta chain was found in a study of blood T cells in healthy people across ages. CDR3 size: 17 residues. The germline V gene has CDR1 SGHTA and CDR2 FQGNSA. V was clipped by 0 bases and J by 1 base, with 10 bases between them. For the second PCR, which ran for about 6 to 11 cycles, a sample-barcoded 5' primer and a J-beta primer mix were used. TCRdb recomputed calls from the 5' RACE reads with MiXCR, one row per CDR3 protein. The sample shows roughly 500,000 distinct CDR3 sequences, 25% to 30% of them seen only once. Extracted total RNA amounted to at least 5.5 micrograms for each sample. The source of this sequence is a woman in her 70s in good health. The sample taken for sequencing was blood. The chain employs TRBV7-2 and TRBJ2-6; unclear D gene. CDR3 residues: CASSLALQLSGANVLTF. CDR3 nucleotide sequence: TGTGCCAGCAGCTTAGCGCTACAACTATCTGGGGCCAACGTCCTGACTTTC.